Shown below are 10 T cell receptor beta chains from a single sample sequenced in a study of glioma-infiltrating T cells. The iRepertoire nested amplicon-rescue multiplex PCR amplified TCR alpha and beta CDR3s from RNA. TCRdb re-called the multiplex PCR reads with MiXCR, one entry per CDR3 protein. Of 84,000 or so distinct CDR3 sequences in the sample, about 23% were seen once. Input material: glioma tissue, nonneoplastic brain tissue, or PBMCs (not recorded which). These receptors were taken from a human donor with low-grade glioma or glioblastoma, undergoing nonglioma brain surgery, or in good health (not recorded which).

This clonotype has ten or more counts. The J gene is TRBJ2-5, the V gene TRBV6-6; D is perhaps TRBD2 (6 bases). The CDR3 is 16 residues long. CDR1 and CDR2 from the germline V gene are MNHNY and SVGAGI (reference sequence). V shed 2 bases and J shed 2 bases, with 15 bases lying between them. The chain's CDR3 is CASSYPGTPTQETQYF. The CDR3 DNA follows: TGTGCCAGCAGTTACCCCGGGACTCCAACTCAAGAGACCCAGTACTTC.

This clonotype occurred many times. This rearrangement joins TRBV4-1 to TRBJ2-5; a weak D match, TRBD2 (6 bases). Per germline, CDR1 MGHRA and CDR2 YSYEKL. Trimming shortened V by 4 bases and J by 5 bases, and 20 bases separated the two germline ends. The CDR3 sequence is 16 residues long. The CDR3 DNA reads TGCGCCAGCAGCCCCCTAACAACGGAGGGCCGGGAGACCCAGTACTTC. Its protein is CASSPLTTEGRETQYF.

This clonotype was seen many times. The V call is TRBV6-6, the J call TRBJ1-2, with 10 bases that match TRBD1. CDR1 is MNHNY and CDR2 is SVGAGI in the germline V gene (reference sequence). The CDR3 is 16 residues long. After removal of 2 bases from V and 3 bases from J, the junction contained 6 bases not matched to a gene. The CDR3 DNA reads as TGTGCCAGCAGTTACGCCTGGGACAGGGGCGACTATGGCTACACCTTC. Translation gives CASSYAWDRGDYGYTF.

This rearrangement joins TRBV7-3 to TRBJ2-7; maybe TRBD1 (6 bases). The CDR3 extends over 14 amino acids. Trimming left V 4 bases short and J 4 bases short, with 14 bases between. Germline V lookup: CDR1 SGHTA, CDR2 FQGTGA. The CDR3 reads CASSSLEQGYEQYF. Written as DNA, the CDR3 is TGTGCCAGCAGCTCACTGGAACAGGGATACGAGCAGTACTTC.

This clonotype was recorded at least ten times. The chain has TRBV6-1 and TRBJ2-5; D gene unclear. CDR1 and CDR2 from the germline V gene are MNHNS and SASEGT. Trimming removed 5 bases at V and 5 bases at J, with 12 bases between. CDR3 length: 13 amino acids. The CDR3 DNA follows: TGTGCCAGCAGTAACCGACTGGGGGAGACCCAGTACTTC. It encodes CASSNRLGETQYF.

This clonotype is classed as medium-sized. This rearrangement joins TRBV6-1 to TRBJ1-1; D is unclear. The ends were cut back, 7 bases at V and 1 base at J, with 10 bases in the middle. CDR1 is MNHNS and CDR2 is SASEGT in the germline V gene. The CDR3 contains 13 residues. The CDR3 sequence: CASMGGTNTEAFF. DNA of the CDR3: TGTGCCAGCATGGGCGGAACGAACACTGAAGCTTTCTTT.

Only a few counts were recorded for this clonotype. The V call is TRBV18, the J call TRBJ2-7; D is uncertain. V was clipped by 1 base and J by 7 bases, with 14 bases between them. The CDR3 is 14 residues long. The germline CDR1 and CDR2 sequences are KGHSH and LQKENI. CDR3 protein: CASSPRRDSREQYF. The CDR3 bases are TGTGCCAGCTCACCACGCAGAGATTCGAGGGAGCAGTACTTC.

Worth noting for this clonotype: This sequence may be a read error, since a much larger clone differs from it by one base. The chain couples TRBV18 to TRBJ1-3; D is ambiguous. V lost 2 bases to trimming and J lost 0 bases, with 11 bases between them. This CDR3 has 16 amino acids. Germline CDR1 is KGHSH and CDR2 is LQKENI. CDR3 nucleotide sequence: TGTGCCAGCTCACCAACCTGGACCGTCTCTGGAAACACCATATATTTT. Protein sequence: CASSPTWTVSGNTIYF.

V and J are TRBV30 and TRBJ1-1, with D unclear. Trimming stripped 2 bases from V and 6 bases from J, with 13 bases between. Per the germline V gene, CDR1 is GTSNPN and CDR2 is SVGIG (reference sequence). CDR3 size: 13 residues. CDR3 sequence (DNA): TGTGCCTGGAGTTTGGGTACATGGGCTGAAGCTTTCTTT. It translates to CAWSLGTWAEAFF.

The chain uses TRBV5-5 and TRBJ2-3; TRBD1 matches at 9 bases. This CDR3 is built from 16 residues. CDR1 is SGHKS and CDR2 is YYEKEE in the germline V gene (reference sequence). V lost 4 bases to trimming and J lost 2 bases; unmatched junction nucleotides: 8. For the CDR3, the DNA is TGTGCCAGCAGCCTCGGGACAGGGCATAACACAGATACGCAGTATTTT. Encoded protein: CASSLGTGHNTDTQYF.